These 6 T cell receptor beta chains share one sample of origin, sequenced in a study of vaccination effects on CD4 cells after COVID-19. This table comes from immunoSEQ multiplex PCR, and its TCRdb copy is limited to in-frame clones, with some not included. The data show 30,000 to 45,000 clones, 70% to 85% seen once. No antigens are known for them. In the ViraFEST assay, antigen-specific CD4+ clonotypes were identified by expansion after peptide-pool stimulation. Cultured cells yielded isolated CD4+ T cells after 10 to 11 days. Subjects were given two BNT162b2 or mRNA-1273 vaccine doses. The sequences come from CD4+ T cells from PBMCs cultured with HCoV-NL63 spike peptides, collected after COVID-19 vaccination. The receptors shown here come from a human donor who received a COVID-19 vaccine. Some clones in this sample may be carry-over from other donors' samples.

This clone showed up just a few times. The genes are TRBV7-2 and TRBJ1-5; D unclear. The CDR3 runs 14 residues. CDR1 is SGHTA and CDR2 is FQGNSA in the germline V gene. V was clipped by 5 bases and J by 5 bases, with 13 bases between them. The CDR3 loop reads CASSLEVSYQPQHF. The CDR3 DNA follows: TGTGCCAGCAGCCTAGAAGTCAGTTATCAGCCCCAGCATTTT.

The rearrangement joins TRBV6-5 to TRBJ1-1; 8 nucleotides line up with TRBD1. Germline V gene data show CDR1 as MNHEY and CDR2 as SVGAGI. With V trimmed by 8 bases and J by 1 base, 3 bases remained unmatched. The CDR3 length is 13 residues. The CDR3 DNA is TGTGCCAGCTACAGGGGGACGAACACTGAAGCTTTCTTT. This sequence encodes CASYRGTNTEAFF.

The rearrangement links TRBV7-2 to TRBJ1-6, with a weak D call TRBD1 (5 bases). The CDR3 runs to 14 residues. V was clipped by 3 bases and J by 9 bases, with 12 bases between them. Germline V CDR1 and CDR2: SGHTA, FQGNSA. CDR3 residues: CASSLGTDGSPLHF. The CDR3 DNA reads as TGTGCCAGCAGCTTGGGGACTGACGGTTCACCCCTCCACTTT.

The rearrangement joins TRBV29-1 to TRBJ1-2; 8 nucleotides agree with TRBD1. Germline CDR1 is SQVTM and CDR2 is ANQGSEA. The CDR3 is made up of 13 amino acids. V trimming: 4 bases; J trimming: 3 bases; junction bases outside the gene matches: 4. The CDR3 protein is CSVVGTGDYGYTF. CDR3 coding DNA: TGCAGCGTTGTAGGGACAGGTGACTATGGCTACACCTTC.

This chain's CDR3 is CASSLDQARGYTF. The CDR3 nucleotides read TGTGCCAGCAGCTTAGATCAGGCTCGCGGCTACACCTTC. The J gene is TRBJ1-2, the V gene TRBV5-6; D ambiguous. V lost 2 bases and J 8 bases, leaving 13 bases between the germline ends. Germline V gene lookup returns CDR1 SGHDT and CDR2 YYEEEE. The CDR3 extends over 13 amino acids.

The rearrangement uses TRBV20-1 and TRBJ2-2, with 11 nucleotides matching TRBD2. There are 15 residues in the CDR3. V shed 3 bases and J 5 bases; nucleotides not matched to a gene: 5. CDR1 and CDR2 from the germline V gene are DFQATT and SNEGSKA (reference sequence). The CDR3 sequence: CSASFSGGGTGELFF. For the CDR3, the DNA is TGCAGTGCTAGTTTTAGCGGGGGGGGGACCGGGGAGCTGTTTTTT.